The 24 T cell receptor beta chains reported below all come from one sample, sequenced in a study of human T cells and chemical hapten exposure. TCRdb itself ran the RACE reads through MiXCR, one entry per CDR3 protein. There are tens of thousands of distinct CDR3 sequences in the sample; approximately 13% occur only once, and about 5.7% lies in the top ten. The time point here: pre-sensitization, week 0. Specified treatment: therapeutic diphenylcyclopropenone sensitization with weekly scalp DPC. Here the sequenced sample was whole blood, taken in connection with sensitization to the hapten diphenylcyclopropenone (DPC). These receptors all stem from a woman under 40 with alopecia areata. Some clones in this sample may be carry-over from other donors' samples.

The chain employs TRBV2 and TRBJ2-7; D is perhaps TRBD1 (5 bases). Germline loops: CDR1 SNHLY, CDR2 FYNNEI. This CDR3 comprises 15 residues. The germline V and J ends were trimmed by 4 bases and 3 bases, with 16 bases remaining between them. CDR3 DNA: TGTGCCAGCAGTGCCCGAAAGGGGCCCTACTACGAGCAGTACTTC. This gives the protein CASSARKGPYYEQYF.

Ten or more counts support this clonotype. The CDR3 coding sequence is TGTGCCAGCAGACCATTAGGGGAAAGCTCCTATAATTCACCCCTCCACTTT. It encodes CASRPLGESSYNSPLHF. This sequence joins TRBV28 and TRBJ1-6; D is possibly TRBD1 (5 bases). V was clipped by 6 bases and J by 0 bases, with 15 bases between them. The CDR3 is made up of 17 amino acids. In germline, CDR1 is MDHEN, CDR2 SYDVKM.

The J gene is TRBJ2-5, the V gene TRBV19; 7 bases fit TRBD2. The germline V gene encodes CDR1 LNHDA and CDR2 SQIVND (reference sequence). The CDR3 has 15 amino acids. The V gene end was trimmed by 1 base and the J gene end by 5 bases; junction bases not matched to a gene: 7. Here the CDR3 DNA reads TGTGCCAGTAGTATAGGGGCGGGAGTACACGAGACCCAGTACTTC. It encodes CASSIGAGVHETQYF. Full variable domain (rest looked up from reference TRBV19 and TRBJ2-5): DGGITQSPKYLFRKEGQNVTLSCEQNLNHDAMYWYRQDPGQGLRLIYYSQIVNDFQKGDIAEGYSVSREKKESFPLTVTSAQKNPTAFYLCASSIGAGVHETQYFGPGTRLLVL.

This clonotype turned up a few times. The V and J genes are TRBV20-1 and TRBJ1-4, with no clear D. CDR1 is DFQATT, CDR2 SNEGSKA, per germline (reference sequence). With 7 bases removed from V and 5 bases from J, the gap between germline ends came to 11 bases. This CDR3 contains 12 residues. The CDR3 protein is CSGIGRNEKLFF. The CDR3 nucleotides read TGCAGTGGTATAGGGAGAAATGAAAAACTGTTTTTT.

CDR3 DNA sequence: TGTGCCAGCACGGACAGGGACAATCAGCCCCAGCATTTT. Translated, it gives CASTDRDNQPQHF. This rearrangement joins TRBV6-2 or TRBV6-3 to TRBJ1-5, with 8 bases fitting TRBD1. Germline assignment: CDR1 MNHEY and CDR2 SVGEGT. Losses at the gene ends were 7 bases for V and 3 bases for J; bases not matched to a gene: 2. The CDR3 runs to 13 residues.

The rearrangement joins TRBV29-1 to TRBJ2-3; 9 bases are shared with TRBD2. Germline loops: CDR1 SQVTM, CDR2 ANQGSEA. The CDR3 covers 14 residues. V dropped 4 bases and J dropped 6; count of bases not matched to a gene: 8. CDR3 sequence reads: CSVALLAGVDTQYF. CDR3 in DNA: TGCAGCGTTGCTCTTTTAGCGGGAGTGGATACGCAGTATTTT.

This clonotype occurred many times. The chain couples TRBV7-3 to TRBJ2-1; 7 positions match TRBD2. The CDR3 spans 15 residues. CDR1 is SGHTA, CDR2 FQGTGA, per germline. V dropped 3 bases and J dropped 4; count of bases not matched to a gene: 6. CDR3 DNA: TGTGCCAGCAGCTTGATGGCGGGAGAATACAATGAGCAGTTCTTC. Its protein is CASSLMAGEYNEQFF.

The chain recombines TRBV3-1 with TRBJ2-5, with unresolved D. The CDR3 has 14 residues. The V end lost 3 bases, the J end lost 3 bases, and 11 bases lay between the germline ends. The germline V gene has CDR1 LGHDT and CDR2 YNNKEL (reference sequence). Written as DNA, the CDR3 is TGTGCCAGCAGCCAGACGGGTCGAAAAGAGACCCAGTACTTC. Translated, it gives CASSQTGRKETQYF.

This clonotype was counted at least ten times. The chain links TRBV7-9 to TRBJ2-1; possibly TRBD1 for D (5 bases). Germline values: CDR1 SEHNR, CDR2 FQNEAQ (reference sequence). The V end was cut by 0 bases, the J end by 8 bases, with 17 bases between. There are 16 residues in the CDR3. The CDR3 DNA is TGTGCCAGCAGCTTAGCGATCACAGGCCCCTGGGATGAGCAGTTCTTC. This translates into CASSLAITGPWDEQFF.

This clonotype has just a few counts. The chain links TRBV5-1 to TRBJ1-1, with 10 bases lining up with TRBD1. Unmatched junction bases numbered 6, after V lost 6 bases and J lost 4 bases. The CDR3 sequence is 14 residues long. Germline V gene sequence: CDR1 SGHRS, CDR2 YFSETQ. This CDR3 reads CASTLRTGGTEAFF. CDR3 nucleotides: TGCGCCAGCACCCTAAGGACAGGGGGCACTGAAGCTTTCTTT. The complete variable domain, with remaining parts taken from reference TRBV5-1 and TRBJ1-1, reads KAGVTQTPRYLIKTRGQQVTLSCSPISGHRSVSWYQQTPGQGLQFLFEYFSETQRNKGNFPGRFSGRQFSNSRSEMNVSTLELGDSALYLCASTLRTGGTEAFFGQGTRLTVV.

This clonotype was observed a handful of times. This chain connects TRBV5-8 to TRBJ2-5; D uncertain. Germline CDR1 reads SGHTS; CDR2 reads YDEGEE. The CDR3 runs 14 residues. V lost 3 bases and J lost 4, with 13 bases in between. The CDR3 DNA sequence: TGTGCCAGCAGCTCTTACCCGGATCTAGAGACCCAGTACTTC. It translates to CASSSYPDLETQYF. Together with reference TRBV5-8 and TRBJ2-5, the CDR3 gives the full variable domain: EAGVTQSPTHLIKTRGQQATLRCSPISGHTSVYWYQQALGLGLQFLLWYDEGEERNRGNFPPRFSGRQFPNYSSELNVNALELEDSALYLCASSSYPDLETQYFGPGTRLLVL.

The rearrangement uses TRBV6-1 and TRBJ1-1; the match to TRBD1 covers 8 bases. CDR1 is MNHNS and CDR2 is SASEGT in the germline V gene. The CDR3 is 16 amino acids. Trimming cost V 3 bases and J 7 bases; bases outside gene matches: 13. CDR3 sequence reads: CASSDRTGTGVGEAFF. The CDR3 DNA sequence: TGTGCCAGCAGTGACAGAACCGGGACAGGAGTCGGTGAAGCTTTCTTT.

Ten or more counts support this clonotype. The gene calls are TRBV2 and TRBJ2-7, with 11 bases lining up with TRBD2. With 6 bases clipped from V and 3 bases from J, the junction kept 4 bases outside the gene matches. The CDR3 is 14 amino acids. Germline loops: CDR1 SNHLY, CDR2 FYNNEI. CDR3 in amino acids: CASRLAGASYEQYF. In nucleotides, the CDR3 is TGTGCCAGCAGACTAGCGGGAGCCAGCTACGAGCAGTACTTC.

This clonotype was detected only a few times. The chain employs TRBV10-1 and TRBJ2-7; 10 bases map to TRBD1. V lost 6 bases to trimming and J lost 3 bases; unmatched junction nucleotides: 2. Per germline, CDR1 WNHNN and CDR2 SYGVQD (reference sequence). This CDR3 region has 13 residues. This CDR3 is CASSWDRGYEQYF. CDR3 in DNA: TGCGCCAGCAGCTGGGACAGGGGCTACGAGCAGTACTTC.

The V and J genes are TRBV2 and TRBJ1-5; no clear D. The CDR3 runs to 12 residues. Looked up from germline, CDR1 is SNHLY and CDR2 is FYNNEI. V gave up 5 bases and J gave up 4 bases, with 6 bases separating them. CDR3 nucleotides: TGTGCCAGCAGTCGAGGAAATCAGCCCCAGCATTTT. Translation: CASSRGNQPQHF. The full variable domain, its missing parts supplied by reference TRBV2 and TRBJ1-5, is EPEVTQTPSHQVTQMGQEVILRCVPISNHLYFYWYRQILGQKVEFLVSFYNNEISEKSEIFDDQFSVERPDGSNFTLKIRSTKLEDSAMYFCASSRGNQPQHFGDGTRLSIL.

The CDR3 reads CASSPTGTGPGGNTIYF. Here the CDR3 DNA reads TGTGCCAGCTCACCTACCGGGACAGGGCCGGGAGGAAACACCATATATTTT. This sequence joins TRBV18 and TRBJ1-3; TRBD1 matches 9 bases. CDR1 is KGHSH and CDR2 is LQKENI in the germline V gene. Losses at the gene ends were 3 bases for V and 4 bases for J; bases not matched to a gene: 10. CDR3 length: 17 residues. Together with reference TRBV18 and TRBJ1-3, the CDR3 gives the full variable domain: NAGVMQNPRHLVRRRGQEARLRCSPMKGHSHVYWYRQLPEEGLKFMVYLQKENIIDESGMPKERFSAEFPKEGPSILRIQQVVRGDSAAYFCASSPTGTGPGGNTIYFGEGSWLTVV.

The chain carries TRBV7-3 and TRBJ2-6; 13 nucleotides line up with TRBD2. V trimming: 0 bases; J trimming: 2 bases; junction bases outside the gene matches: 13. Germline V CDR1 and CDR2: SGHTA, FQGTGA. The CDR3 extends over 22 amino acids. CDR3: CASSLTAMGLAGFRTGANVLTF. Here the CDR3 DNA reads TGTGCCAGCAGCTTAACGGCTATGGGACTAGCGGGATTTAGAACTGGGGCCAACGTCCTGACTTTC.

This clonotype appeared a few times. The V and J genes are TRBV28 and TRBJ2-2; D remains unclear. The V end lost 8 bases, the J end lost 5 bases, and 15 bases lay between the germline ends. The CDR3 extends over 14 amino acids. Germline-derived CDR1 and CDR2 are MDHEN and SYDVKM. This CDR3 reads CASQSRAGTGELFF. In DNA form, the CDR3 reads TGTGCCAGCCAGTCTCGGGCCGGGACCGGGGAGCTGTTTTTT.

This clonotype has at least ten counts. This chain's CDR3 is CASSLEPGGEQFF. The DNA of the CDR3 is TGTGCCAGCAGCTTAGAGCCGGGGGGTGAGCAGTTCTTC. The chain uses TRBV11-2 and TRBJ2-1; TRBD2 matches at 7 bases. J was trimmed by 9 bases and V by 0 bases; bases with no gene match: 2. Germline values: CDR1 SGHAT, CDR2 FQNNGV. This CDR3 has 13 amino acids.

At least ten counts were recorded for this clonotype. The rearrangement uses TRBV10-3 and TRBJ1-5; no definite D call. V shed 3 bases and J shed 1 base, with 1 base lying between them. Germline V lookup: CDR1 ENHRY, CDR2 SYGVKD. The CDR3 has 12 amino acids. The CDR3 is CAISESNQPQHF. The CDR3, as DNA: TGTGCCATCAGTGAAAGCAATCAGCCCCAGCATTTT.

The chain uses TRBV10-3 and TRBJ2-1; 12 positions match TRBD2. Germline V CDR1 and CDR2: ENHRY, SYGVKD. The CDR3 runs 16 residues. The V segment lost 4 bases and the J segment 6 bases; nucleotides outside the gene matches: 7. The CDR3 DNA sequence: TGTGCCATCAGTGCGTCTCTAGCGGGAGGGAGCAATGAGCAGTTCTTC. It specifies CAISASLAGGSNEQFF.

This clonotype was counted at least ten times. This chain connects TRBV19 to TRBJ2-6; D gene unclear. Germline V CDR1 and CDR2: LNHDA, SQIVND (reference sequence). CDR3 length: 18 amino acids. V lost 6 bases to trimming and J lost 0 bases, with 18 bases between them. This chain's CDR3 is CASRAVAGEFSGANVLTF. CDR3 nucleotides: TGTGCCAGTAGGGCCGTCGCAGGAGAATTCTCTGGGGCCAACGTCCTGACTTTC.

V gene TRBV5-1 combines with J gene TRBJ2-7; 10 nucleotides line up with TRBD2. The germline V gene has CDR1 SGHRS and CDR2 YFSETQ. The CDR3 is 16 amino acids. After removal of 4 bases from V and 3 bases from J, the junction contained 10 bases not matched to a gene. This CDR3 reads CASSLSRGLANYEQYF. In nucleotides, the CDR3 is TGCGCCAGCAGCCTTTCCAGGGGACTAGCGAACTACGAGCAGTACTTC.

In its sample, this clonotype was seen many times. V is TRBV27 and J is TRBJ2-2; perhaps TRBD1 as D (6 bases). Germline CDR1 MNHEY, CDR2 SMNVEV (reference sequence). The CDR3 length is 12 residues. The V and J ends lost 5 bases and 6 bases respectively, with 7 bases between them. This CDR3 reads CASSEGAGELFF. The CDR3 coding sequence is TGTGCCAGCAGTGAGGGGGCCGGGGAGCTGTTTTTT.